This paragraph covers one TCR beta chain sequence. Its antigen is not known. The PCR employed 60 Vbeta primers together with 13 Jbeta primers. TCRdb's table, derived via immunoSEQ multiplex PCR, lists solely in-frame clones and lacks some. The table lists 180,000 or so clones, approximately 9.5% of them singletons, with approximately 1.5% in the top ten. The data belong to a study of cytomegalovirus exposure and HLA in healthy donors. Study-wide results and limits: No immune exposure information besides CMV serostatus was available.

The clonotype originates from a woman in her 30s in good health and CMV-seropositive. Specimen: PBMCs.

The CDR3 nucleotides are TGCAGCGCCGCCCCGCTAGCGCAGAGCACAGATACGCAGTATTTT. Translating it yields CSAAPLAQSTDTQYF. This chain links TRBV29-1 with TRBJ2-3, with a tentative D call TRBD2 (6 bases). The V and J ends lost 7 bases and 0 bases respectively, with 17 bases between them. Germline-derived CDR1 and CDR2 are SQVTM and ANQGSEA. CDR3 length: 15 residues.